These T cell receptor beta chains were read from a single sample in a study of identical twins. MiXCR, run by TCRdb on the 5' RACE reads, gives a single entry per CDR3 protein. The sample consists of about 810,000 distinct CDR3 sequences, 9% to 15% of them appearing once. These records were also assigned to another study, of yellow fever vaccine responses in identical twins.

The sample was PBMCs. These receptors were taken from a woman aged 18 to 35 in good health. CDR3s include the opening cysteine and the closing phenylalanine or tryptophan. The D gene is left open where the match is weak. Only some rows state a clone size, as once, few, many or a class for expanded clones.

J gene: TRBJ1-5
clone size: many
D gene: TRBD1
V gene: TRBV4-1
CDR3 DNA: TGCGCCAGCAGCCAGACAGGGGCCTTGAATCAGCCCCAGCATTTT
CDR3 protein: CASSQTGALNQPQHF

J gene: TRBJ1-5
clone size: few
D gene: -
V gene: TRBV2
CDR3 DNA: TGTGCCAGCAGAGAAGAATCGAATCAGCCCCAGCATTTT
CDR3 protein: CASREESNQPQHF

J gene: TRBJ2-7
clone size: few
D gene: TRBD2
V gene: TRBV23-1
CDR3 DNA: TGCGCCAGCGTAAAGCGGGAGGGAGACTACGAGCAGTACTTC
CDR3 protein: CASVKREGDYEQYF

J gene: TRBJ2-7
clone size: -
D gene: -
V gene: TRBV2
CDR3 DNA: TGTGCCAGCAGTGAAACAAGGGGACTGAGCGAGCAGTACTTC
CDR3 protein: CASSETRGLSEQYF

J gene: TRBJ2-7
clone size: few
D gene: TRBD2
V gene: TRBV27
CDR3 DNA: TGTGCCAGCAGCAGGACTAGCGGATTCTACGAGCAGTACTTC
CDR3 protein: CASSRTSGFYEQYF

J gene: TRBJ1-1
clone size: few
D gene: -
V gene: TRBV20-1
CDR3 DNA: TGCAGTGCTCTCGGGCTGAACACTGAAGCTTTCTTT
CDR3 protein: CSALGLNTEAFF

J gene: TRBJ2-1
clone size: -
D gene: TRBD2
V gene: TRBV2
CDR3 DNA: TGTGCCAGCAGTGAAGCCTTCCTAGCGGGAGGAATCGGTGAGCAGTTCTTC
CDR3 protein: CASSEAFLAGGIGEQFF

J gene: TRBJ2-7
clone size: -
D gene: -
V gene: TRBV10-3
CDR3 DNA: TGTGCCATCAGTGAGTCCCGGACAGCCTACGAGCAGTACTTC
CDR3 protein: CAISESRTAYEQYF

J gene: TRBJ1-4
clone size: -
D gene: -
V gene: TRBV12-3/TRBV12-4
CDR3 DNA: TGTGCCAGCAAGAAGGGAAACCCTAATGAAAAACTGTTTTTT
CDR3 protein: CASKKGNPNEKLFF

J gene: TRBJ2-2
clone size: -
D gene: TRBD2
V gene: TRBV5-5
CDR3 DNA: TGTGCCAGCAGCTCCACTAGCGTCGCGAACACCGGGGAGCTGTTTTTT
CDR3 protein: CASSSTSVANTGELFF

J gene: TRBJ1-2
clone size: -
D gene: -
V gene: TRBV12-3/TRBV12-4
CDR3 DNA: TGTGCCAGCAACCTGGGGGGGCCAGGTGGCTACACCTTC
CDR3 protein: CASNLGGPGGYTF

J gene: TRBJ2-1
clone size: few
D gene: TRBD1
V gene: TRBV7-2
CDR3 DNA: TGTGCCAGCAGCACTCGACAGGGCACGCTATACAATGAGCAGTTCTTC
CDR3 protein: CASSTRQGTLYNEQFF

J gene: TRBJ2-3
clone size: -
D gene: -
V gene: TRBV5-1
CDR3 DNA: TGCGCCAGCAGTTTTTCGTCGCGAGAAGCGCAGTATTTT
CDR3 protein: CASSFSSREAQYF

J gene: TRBJ2-7
clone size: few
D gene: -
V gene: TRBV12-5
CDR3 DNA: TGTGCTAGTGGTGACGAGACAGGCTCTCTCACCTACGAGCAGTACTTC
CDR3 protein: CASGDETGSLTYEQYF

J gene: TRBJ1-1
clone size: -
D gene: TRBD1
V gene: TRBV12-3/TRBV12-4
CDR3 DNA: TGTGCCAGCAGACACAGGGGGAGTGAAGCTTTCTTT
CDR3 protein: CASRHRGSEAFF

J gene: TRBJ2-3
clone size: few
D gene: -
V gene: TRBV28
CDR3 DNA: TGTGCCAGCACCCTCGGGCAGGGGGGCTCCGATACGCAGTATTTT
CDR3 protein: CASTLGQGGSDTQYF